The rows below give T cell receptor beta chains drawn from one sample of a study of technical replicates of blood from a few donors. Some clones are missing from TCRdb's copy, which holds only in-frame ones; the method was immunoSEQ multiplex PCR. The data hold 70,000 to 95,000 clones, with approximately 97% observed a single time. Material: T cells isolated from PBMCs. The source of these receptors is a human donor in good health. The CDR3 runs from the conserved cysteine through the conserved F or W. The D gene is left open where the match is weak. Where a row states a size, it is once, few, many or the class of an expanded clone; other rows omit it.

clone size,D gene,J gene,V gene,CDR3 DNA,CDR3 protein
few,-,TRBJ1-1,TRBV30,TGTGCCTGGAGGGCCGGCGGGGGGAGCACTGAAGCTTTCTTT,CAWRAGGGSTEAFF
-,TRBD1,TRBJ1-3,TRBV29-1,TGCAGCGCGACAGGGGGAAACACCATATATTTT,CSATGGNTIYF
once,-,TRBJ2-7,TRBV2,TGTGCCAGCAGTGAAGGCAGCGAGCAGTACTTC,CASSEGSEQYF
-,-,TRBJ2-2,TRBV27,TGTGCCAGCAGTCCCCAGATTACCGGGGAGCTGTTTTTT,CASSPQITGELFF
-,TRBD1,TRBJ1-5,TRBV18,TGTGCCAGCTCACTGACAGGGATAAGCAATCAGCCCCAGCATTTT,CASSLTGISNQPQHF
-,TRBD1,TRBJ2-4,TRBV6-5,TGTGCCAGCAGTCTACAGGGGAATACCATTCAGTACTTC,CASSLQGNTIQYF
-,-,TRBJ2-1,TRBV28,TGTGCCAGCAGTAGCTACGGGAGCTCCTACAATGAGCAGTTCTTC,CASSSYGSSYNEQFF
once,-,TRBJ2-7,TRBV15,TGTGCCACCAGGACAGATAAACTGTTCGGGTCCGAGCAGTACTTC,CATRTDKLFGSEQYF
once,-,TRBJ1-1,TRBV2,TGTGCCAGCAGTGTTAGGGGGTATACTGAAGCTTTCTTT,CASSVRGYTEAFF
-,-,TRBJ2-5,TRBV19,TGTGCCAGTAGTAACGAGGGCGTGGAGACCCAGTACTTC,CASSNEGVETQYF
once,-,TRBJ2-7,TRBV7-9,TGTGCCAGCAGCTTAGAGGTGGCGGACGAGCAGTACTTC,CASSLEVADEQYF
-,-,TRBJ2-1,TRBV9,TGTGCCAGCAGCGTAGGGGCGGGGAATGAGCAGTTCTTC,CASSVGAGNEQFF
-,-,TRBJ1-4,TRBV30,TGTGCCTGGGATGACTCCGGGGAAAAACTGTTTTTT,CAWDDSGEKLFF
-,-,TRBJ2-7,TRBV7-9,TGTGCCAGCAGCTTAGAGGCCGACAGCTCCTACGAGCAGTACTTC,CASSLEADSSYEQYF
-,-,TRBJ2-7,TRBV5-4,TGTGCCAGCAGCTCGCTAGCGTCCGAGCAGTACTTC,CASSSLASEQYF
-,-,TRBJ1-3,TRBV11-2,TGTGCCAGCAGCCAGAGGGAAAACACCATATATTTT,CASSQRENTIYF
-,TRBD1,TRBJ2-1,TRBV20-1,TGCAGTGCTGGACGGACAGGTGAGCAGTTCTTC,CSAGRTGEQFF
-,-,TRBJ1-2,TRBV4-1,TGCGCCAGCAGCCAAGAACAGTCAGCTTTCGGCTATGGCTACACCTTC,CASSQEQSAFGYGYTF
-,-,TRBJ1-1,TRBV9,TGTGCCAGCAGCGGGGGAGGGGGCACTGAAGCTTTCTTT,CASSGGGGTEAFF
-,TRBD1,TRBJ2-7,TRBV6-5,TGTGCCAGCAGGGACAGGGGATACGAGCAGTACTTC,CASRDRGYEQYF
-,-,TRBJ2-3,TRBV6-5,TGTGCCAGCAGCCTAAGGTCTTGGGGCCAAGATACGCAGTATTTT,CASSLRSWGQDTQYF
-,-,TRBJ2-7,TRBV29-1,TGCAGCGTTGTGGCCAGCGGAACCTACGAGCAGTACTTC,CSVVASGTYEQYF
-,-,TRBJ2-7,TRBV5-1,TGCGCCAGCACCGGTTCGGGGTCCTACGAGCAGTACTTC,CASTGSGSYEQYF
-,TRBD2,TRBJ2-1,TRBV4-1,TGCGCCAGCAGCCAAGATCCCGGCGGGAGGGCCAATGAGCAGTTCTTC,CASSQDPGGRANEQFF
-,TRBD2,TRBJ2-7,TRBV2,TGTGCCAGCACCCGGGAGCTAGCGGGAGGGTTTGGGGTTTTCTACGAGCAGTACTTC,CASTRELAGGFGVFYEQYF
-,TRBD1,TRBJ2-1,TRBV4-2,TGTGCCAGCAGCCAGCTCTCCGGGACAGGGGTTTTAGATGAGCAGTTCTTC,CASSQLSGTGVLDEQFF
once,-,TRBJ1-5,TRBV4-1,TGCGCCAGCAGCCAAGGGGGGGTAGAGAGCAATCAGCCCCAGCATTTT,CASSQGGVESNQPQHF
once,TRBD1,TRBJ1-1,TRBV10-3,TGTGCCATCATGGTGGACAGGGGAACTGAAGCTTTCTTT,CAIMVDRGTEAFF
-,-,TRBJ2-7,TRBV7-8,TGTGCCAGCAGCTCGGCGGGATACTACGAGCAGTACTTC,CASSSAGYYEQYF
-,TRBD2,TRBJ2-1,TRBV6-1,TGTGCCAGCAGTCCCGGGACTAGCGGGAGGTATGAGCAGTTCTTC,CASSPGTSGRYEQFF
-,-,TRBJ1-2,TRBV7-3,TGTGCCAGCAGCTTAGGGCAGGGTCTTGGCTACACCTTC,CASSLGQGLGYTF
-,-,TRBJ2-7,TRBV28,TGTGCCAGCAGTTTATATCCTTTCTTTCAGGGCGCCTACGAGCAGTACTTC,CASSLYPFFQGAYEQYF
-,TRBD1,TRBJ2-5,TRBV27,TGTGCCAGCAGTTTTGGGACAGGGGCACTAGAGACCCAGTACTTC,CASSFGTGALETQYF
-,TRBD2,TRBJ2-5,TRBV4-2,TGTGCCAGCAGCCCGGGACTAGCGGGGGAAGAGACCCAGTACTTC,CASSPGLAGEETQYF
once,-,TRBJ2-2,TRBV18,TGTGCCAGCTCACCCGACATTCGTGGGTCCGGGGAGCTGTTTTTT,CASSPDIRGSGELFF
once,-,TRBJ2-1,TRBV18,TGTGCCAGCTCACCACCGTTACGGTCCTACAATGAGCAGTTCTTC,CASSPPLRSYNEQFF
-,-,TRBJ1-1,TRBV7-8,TGTGCCAGCAGCTTAGGAGCGGGCTCGAACACTGAAGCTTTCTTT,CASSLGAGSNTEAFF
-,-,TRBJ1-5,TRBV7-9,TGTGCCAGCAGCCATCGTGGGGGGTCAAGCAGAAATCAGCCCCAGCATTTT,CASSHRGGSSRNQPQHF
-,TRBD1,TRBJ1-2,TRBV19,TGTGCCAGTAGCGGACAGGGCGCTAACTATGGCTACACCTTC,CASSGQGANYGYTF
-,-,TRBJ2-7,TRBV7-6,TGTGCCAGCAGCCCCCAGGGGGGACAACCTGGGACCTACGAGCAGTACTTC,CASSPQGGQPGTYEQYF
-,-,TRBJ2-3,TRBV2,TGTGCCAGCAAGAGACAACAGGCAGATACGCAGTATTTT,CASKRQQADTQYF
-,-,TRBJ2-5,TRBV9,TGTGCCAGCAGCGCGAGGGACAAAGAGACCCAGTACTTC,CASSARDKETQYF
-,-,TRBJ1-5,TRBV5-6,TGTGCCAGCAGCTTGAGGCCAGGGGCTCAGCCCCAGCATTTT,CASSLRPGAQPQHF
-,-,TRBJ1-2,TRBV7-9,TGTGCCAGCAGCTTAGGAGGTTTACTGGACTATGGCTACACCTTC,CASSLGGLLDYGYTF
-,-,TRBJ2-5,TRBV4-1,TGCGCCAGCAGCCAAGGAGCTGGCGGCCAAGAGACCCAGTACTTC,CASSQGAGGQETQYF
-,TRBD1,TRBJ1-5,TRBV10-2,TGCGCCAGCAGTGACCGGACAGGGGACAATCAGCCCCAGCATTTT,CASSDRTGDNQPQHF